A single sample gave rise to the 3 T cell receptor beta chains below, sequenced in a study of CD8+ T cells in alopecia areata. Described treatment: oral pan-JAK inhibitor, 5-10 mg twice daily. Following extraction, RNA underwent reverse transcription to cDNA, which served as the sequencing template. Data came from immunoSEQ multiplex PCR; TCRdb stores just in-frame clones and leaves some out. Found here are approximately 210,000 clones, about 64% of them singletons; the top ten hold about 4%. The sample consisted of CD4+ T cells sorted from blood, taken at week 4, from a patient treated with tofacitinib. The receptor source for this set is a human donor with alopecia areata.

The chain employs TRBV15 and TRBJ1-4; D possibly corresponds to TRBD1 (5 bases). The CDR3 runs 13 residues. V was pared by 4 bases and J by 7 bases, with 10 bases between. In germline, CDR1 is LNHNV, CDR2 YYDKDF (reference sequence). The DNA of the CDR3 is TGTGCCACCAGCATTGGGGGTTTTGAAAAACTGTTTTTT. It is translated as CATSIGGFEKLFF.

The chain recombines TRBV7-2 with TRBJ2-3; the D is unclear. Trimming shortened V by 3 bases and J by 0 bases, and 10 bases separated the two germline ends. The CDR3 is 15 amino acids. CDR1 is SGHTA and CDR2 is FQGNSA in the germline V gene. CDR3 DNA: TGTGCCAGCAGCTTTCGGGTCACTAGCACAGATACGCAGTATTTT. Translation gives CASSFRVTSTDTQYF.

CDR3 nucleotides: TGTGCCAGTACCACGCCGGGCGAAGCTTTCTTT. This gives the protein CASTTPGEAFF. The gene calls are TRBV19 and TRBJ1-1; no reliable D call. Germline V gene lookup returns CDR1 LNHDA and CDR2 SQIVND (reference sequence). The V and J ends lost 7 bases and 8 bases respectively, with 11 bases between them. The CDR3 is 11 residues long.